This T cell receptor (beta chain) derives from a study of cytomegalovirus exposure and HLA in healthy donors. Study findings and constraints: The authors later linked a missense DCLRE1C variant to TCR beta V- and J-gene trimming.

About this clone: No antigen is known for it.

PCR was performed using 60 Vbeta and 13 Jbeta primers. Per the authors' pipeline: About 12 million shared chains were among the approximately 82 million unique TCR beta chains that a later analysis counted. Sequencing used immunoSEQ multiplex PCR; TCRdb keeps in-frame clones, though not all of them. The V and J calls and clone size were taken over from that table, and D and trimming were inferred from the DNA. This table holds some 180,000 clones, approximately 80% found once. The ends lost 6 bases at V and 1 base at J; junction bases unmatched: 2. The CDR3 is made up of 14 amino acids. CDR1 and CDR2 from the germline V gene are MNHEY and SVGAGI.

The rearrangement joins TRBV6-5 to TRBJ2-1; TRBD1 aligns across 8 bases. The receptor's source is a woman aged 18-29 years in good health and CMV-seronegative. What was sequenced was PBMCs. As DNA, the CDR3 is TGTGCCAGCAGCGGACAGGGTTCCTACAATGAGCAGTTCTTC. It specifies CASSGQGSYNEQFF.